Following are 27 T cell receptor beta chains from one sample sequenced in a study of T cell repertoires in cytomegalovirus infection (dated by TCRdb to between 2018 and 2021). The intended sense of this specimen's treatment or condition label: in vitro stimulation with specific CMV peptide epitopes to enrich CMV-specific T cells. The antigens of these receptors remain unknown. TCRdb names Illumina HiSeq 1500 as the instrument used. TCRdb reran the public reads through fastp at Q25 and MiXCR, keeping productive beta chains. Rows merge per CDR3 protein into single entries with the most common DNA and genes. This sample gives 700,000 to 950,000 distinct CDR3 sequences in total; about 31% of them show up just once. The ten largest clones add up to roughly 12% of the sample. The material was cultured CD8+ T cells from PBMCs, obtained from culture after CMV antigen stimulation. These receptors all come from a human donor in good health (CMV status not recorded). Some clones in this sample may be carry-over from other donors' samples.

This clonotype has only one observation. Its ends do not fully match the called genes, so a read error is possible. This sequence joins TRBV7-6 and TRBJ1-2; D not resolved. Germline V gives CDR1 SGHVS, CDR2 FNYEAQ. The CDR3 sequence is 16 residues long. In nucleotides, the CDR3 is TGTGTCAGCAGCATACAAGGACTGCCTTTGTTGGGTGGCTACACCTTC. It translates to CVSSIQGLPLLGGYTF.

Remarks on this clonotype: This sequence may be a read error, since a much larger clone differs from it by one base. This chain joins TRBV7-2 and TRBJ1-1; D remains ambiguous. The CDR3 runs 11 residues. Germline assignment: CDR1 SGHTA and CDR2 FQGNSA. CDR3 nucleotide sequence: TGTACATCCCTGGGGAACACTGAAGCTTTCTTT. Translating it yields CTSLGNTEAFF.

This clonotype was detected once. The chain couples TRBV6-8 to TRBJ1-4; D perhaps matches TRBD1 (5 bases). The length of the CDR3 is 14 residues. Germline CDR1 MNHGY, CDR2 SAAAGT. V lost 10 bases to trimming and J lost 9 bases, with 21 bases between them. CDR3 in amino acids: CAILGVAAGKKLFF. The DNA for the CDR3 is TGTGCCATCCTAGGGGTGGCCGCTGGCAAAAAACTGTTTTTT.

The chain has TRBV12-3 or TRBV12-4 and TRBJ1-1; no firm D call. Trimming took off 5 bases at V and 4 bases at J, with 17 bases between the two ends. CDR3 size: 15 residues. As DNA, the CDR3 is TGTGCCAGCAGTCCCGCCCCATTGGCGACCACTGAAGCTTTCTTT. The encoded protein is CASSPAPLATTEAFF.

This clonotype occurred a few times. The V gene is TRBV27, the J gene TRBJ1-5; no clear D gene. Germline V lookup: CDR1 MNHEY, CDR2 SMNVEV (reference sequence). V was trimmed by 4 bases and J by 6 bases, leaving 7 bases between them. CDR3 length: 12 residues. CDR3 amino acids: CASSYPGQPQHF. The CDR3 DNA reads TGTGCCAGCAGTTATCCGGGTCAGCCCCAGCATTTT.

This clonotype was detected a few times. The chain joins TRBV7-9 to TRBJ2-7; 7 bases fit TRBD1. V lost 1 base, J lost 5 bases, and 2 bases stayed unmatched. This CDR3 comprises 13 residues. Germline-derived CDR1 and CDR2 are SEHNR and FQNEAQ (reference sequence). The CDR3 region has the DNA TGTGCCAGCAGCTTAGGGGGACAGAACGAGCAGTACGTC. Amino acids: CASSLGGQNEQYV.

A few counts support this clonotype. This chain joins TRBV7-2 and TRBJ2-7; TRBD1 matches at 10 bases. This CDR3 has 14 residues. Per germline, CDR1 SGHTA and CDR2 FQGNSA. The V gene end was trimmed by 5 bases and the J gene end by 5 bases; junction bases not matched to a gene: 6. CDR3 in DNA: TGTGCCAGCAGCCTTGGACAGGGGGATAACGAGCAGTACTTC. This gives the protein CASSLGQGDNEQYF. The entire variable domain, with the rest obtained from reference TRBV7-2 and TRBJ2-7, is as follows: GAGVSQSPSNKVTEKGKDVELRCDPISGHTALYWYRQSLGQGLEFLIYFQGNSAPDKSGLPSDRFSAERTGGSVSTLTIQRTQQEDSAVYLCASSLGQGDNEQYFGPGTRLTVT.

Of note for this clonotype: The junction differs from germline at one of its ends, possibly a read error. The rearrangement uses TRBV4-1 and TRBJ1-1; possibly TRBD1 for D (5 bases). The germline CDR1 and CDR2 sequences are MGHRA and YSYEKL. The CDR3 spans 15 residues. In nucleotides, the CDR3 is TGTGCCAGCAGCCAAAGAGGACATGAGAACACTGAAGCTTTCTTT. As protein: CASSQRGHENTEAFF.

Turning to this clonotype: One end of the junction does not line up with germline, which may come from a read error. This CDR3 reads CVSSLGTSGSPNEQFF. The CDR3 DNA reads as TGTGTCAGCAGCCTAGGGACTAGCGGGTCGCCCAATGAGCAGTTCTTC. The J gene is TRBJ2-1, the V gene TRBV7-6; 12 bases are shared with TRBD2. Per the germline V gene, CDR1 is SGHVS and CDR2 is FNYEAQ. The CDR3 covers 16 residues. Based on the CDR3 plus reference TRBV7-6 and TRBJ2-1, the full variable domain is GAGVSQSPRYKVTKRGQDVALRCDPISGHVSLYWYRQALGQGPEFLTYFNYEAQQDKSGLPNDRFSAERPEGSISTLTIQRTEQRDSAMYRCVSSLGTSGSPNEQFFGPGTRLTVL.

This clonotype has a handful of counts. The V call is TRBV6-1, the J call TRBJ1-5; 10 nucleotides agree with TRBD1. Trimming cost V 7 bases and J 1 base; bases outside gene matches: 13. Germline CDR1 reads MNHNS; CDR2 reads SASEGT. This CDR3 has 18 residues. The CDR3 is CASIIRDRGSQSNQPQHF. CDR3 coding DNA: TGTGCCAGCATTATCCGGGACAGGGGATCTCAAAGCAATCAGCCCCAGCATTTT.

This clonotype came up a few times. The CDR3 spells CASSLDGRPQHF. CDR3 nucleotide sequence: TGTGCCAGCAGTTTAGACGGGCGGCCCCAGCATTTT. This sequence joins TRBV12-3 or TRBV12-4 and TRBJ1-5; D ambiguous. Trimming removed 1 base at V and 9 bases at J, with 7 bases between. The CDR3 is 12 amino acids.

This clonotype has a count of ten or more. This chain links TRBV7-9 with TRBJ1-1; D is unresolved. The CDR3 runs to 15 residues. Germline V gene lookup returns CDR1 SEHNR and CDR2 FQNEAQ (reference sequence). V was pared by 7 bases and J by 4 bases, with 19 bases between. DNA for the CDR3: TGTGCCAGCACCAATGTGAACGGACCGGGCACTGAAGCTTTCTTT. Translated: CASTNVNGPGTEAFF.

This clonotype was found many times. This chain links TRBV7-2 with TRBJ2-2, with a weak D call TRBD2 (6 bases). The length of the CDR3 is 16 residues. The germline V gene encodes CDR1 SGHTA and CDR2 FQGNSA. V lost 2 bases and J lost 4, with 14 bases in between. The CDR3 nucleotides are TGTGCCAGCAGCTTATGGGACTCGCCCGGCACCGGGGAGCTGTTTTTT. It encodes CASSLWDSPGTGELFF.

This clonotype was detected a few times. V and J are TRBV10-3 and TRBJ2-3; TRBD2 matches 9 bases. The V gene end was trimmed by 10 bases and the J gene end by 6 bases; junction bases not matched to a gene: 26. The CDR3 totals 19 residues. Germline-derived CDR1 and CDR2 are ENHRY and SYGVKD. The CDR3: CATFTTRNSGGIIWDTQYF. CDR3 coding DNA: TGTGCCACCTTCACAACCCGAAACAGCGGGGGGATTATCTGGGATACGCAGTATTTT.

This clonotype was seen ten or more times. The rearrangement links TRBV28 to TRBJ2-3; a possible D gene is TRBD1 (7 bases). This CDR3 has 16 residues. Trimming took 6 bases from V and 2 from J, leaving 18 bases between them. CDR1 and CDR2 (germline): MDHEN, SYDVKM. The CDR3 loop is CASSPQGGGDTDTQYF. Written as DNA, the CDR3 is TGTGCCAGCAGCCCCCAGGGGGGCGGGGACACAGATACGCAGTATTTT.

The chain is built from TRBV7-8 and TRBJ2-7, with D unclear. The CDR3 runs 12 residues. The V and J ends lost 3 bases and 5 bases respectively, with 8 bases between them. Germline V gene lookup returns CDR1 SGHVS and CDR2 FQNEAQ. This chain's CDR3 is CASSLLWDEQYF. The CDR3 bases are TGTGCCAGCAGCTTGCTATGGGACGAGCAGTACTTC.

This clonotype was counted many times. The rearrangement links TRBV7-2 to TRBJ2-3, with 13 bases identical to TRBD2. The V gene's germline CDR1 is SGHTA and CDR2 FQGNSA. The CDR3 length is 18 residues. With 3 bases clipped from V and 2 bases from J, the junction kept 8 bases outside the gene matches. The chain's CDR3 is CASSFGLAGADFTDTQYF. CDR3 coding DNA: TGTGCCAGCAGCTTCGGACTAGCGGGGGCCGATTTCACAGATACGCAGTATTTT. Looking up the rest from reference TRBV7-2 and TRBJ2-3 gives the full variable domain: GAGVSQSPSNKVTEKGKDVELRCDPISGHTALYWYRQSLGQGLEFLIYFQGNSAPDKSGLPSDRFSAERTGGSVSTLTIQRTQQEDSAVYLCASSFGLAGADFTDTQYFGPGTRLTVL.

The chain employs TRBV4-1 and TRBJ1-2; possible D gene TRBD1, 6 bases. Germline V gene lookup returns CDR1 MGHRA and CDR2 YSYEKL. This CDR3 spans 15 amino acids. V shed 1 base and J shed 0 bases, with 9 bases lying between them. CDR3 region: CASSQGRGSNYGYTF. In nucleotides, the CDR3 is TGCGCCAGCAGCCAAGGCAGGGGATCTAACTATGGCTACACCTTC.

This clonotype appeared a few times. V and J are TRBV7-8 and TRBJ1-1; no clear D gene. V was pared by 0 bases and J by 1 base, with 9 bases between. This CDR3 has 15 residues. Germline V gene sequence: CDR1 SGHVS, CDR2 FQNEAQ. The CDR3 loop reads CASSLAWETNTEAFF. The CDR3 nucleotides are TGTGCCAGCAGCTTAGCGTGGGAGACGAACACTGAAGCTTTCTTT.

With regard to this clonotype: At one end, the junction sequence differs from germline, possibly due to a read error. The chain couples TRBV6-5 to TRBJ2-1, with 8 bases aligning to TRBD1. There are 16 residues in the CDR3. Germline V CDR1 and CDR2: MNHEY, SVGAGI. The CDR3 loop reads CANSYGDRGSYNEQFF. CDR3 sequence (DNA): TGTGCCAACAGTTACGGAGACAGGGGTTCCTACAATGAGCAGTTCTTC.

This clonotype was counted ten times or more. CDR3 bases: TGTGCCAGCAGCCTGGGGTCAGGTCACGGCTACACCTTC. This encodes CASSLGSGHGYTF. The chain carries TRBV6-2 or TRBV6-3 and TRBJ1-2; D is unclear. The V end lost 6 bases, the J end lost 8 bases, and 16 bases lay between the germline ends. The germline V gene has CDR1 MNHEY and CDR2 SVGEGT. The CDR3 extends over 13 amino acids.

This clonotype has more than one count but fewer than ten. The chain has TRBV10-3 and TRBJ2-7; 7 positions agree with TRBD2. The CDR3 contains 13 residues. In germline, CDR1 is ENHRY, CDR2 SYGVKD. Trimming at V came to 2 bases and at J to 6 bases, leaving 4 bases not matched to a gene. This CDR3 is CAISEGLVGEQYF. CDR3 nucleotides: TGTGCCATCAGTGAGGGACTAGTAGGCGAGCAGTACTTC.

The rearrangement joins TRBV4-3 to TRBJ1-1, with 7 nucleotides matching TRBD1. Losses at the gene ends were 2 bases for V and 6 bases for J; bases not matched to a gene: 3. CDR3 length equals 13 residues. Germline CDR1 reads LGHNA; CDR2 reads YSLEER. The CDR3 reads CASSQTGEAEAFF. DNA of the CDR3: TGCGCCAGCAGCCAAACAGGGGAGGCTGAAGCTTTCTTT.

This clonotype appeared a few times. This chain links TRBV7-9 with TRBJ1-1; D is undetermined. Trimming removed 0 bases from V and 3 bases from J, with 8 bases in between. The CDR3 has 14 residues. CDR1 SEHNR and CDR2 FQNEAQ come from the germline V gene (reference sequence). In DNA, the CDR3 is TGTGCCAGCAGCTTAGCGCGTTCTTACACTGAAGCTTTCTTT. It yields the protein CASSLARSYTEAFF.

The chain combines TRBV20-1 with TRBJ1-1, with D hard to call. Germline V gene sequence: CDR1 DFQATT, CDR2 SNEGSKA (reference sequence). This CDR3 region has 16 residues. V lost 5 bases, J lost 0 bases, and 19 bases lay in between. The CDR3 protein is CSARWSLRPMNTEAFF. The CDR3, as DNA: TGCAGTGCTCGATGGAGCCTCCGGCCTATGAACACTGAAGCTTTCTTT.

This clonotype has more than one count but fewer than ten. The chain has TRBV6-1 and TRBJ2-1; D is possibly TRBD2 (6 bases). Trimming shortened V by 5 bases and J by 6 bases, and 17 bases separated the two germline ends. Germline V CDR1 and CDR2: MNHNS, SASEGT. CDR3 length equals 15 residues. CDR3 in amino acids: CASSPGGFGGNEQFF. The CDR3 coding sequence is TGTGCCAGCAGTCCTGGCGGGTTCGGGGGCAATGAGCAGTTCTTC.

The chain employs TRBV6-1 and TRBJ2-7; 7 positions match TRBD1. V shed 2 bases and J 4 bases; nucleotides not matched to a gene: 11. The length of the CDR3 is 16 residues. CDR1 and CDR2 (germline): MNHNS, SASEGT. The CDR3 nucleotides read TGTGCCAGCAGTGAATCTTTAGGGACAGCCAAGTACGAGCAGTACGTC. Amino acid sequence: CASSESLGTAKYEQYV.